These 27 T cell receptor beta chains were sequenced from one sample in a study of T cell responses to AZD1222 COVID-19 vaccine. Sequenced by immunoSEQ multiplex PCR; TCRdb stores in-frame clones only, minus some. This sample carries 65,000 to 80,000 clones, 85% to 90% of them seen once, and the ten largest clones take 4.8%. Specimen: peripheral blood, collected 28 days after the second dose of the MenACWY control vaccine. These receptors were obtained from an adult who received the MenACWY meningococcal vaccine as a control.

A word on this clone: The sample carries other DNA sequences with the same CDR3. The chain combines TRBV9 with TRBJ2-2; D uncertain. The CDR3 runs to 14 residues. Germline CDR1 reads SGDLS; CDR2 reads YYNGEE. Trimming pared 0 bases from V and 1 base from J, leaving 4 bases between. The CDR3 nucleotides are TGTGCCAGCAGCGTAGCAGGGAACACCGGGGAGCTGTTTTTT. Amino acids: CASSVAGNTGELFF.

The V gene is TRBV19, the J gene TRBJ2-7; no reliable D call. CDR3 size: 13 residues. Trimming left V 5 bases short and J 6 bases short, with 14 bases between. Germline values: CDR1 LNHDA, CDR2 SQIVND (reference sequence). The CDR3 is CASSFNGRSEQYF. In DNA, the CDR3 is TGTGCCAGTAGTTTCAACGGACGGTCCGAGCAGTACTTC.

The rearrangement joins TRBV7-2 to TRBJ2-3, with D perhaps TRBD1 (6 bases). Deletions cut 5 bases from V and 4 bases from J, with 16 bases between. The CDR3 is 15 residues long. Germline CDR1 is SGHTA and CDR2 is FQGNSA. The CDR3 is CASSQDRSPADTQYF. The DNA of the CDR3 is TGTGCCAGCAGCCAGGACAGATCCCCCGCAGATACGCAGTATTTT.

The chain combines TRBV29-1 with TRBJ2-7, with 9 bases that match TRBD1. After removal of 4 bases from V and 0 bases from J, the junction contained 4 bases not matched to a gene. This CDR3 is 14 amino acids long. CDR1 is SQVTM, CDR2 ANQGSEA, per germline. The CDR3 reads CSVALTGGSYEQYF. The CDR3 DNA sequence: TGCAGCGTTGCCCTGACAGGGGGCTCCTACGAGCAGTACTTC.

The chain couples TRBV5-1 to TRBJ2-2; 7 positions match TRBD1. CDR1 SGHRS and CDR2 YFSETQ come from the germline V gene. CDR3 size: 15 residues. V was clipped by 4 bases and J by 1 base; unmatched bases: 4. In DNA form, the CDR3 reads TGCGCCAGCAGCGGACGGACAGGGAACACCGGGGAGCTGTTTTTT. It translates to CASSGRTGNTGELFF.

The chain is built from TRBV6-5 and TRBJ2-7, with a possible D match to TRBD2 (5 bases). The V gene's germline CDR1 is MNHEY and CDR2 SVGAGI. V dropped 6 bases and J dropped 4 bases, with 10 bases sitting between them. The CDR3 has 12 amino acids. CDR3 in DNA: TGTGCCAGCAGGACGGGAAGGTACGAGCAGTACTTC. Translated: CASRTGRYEQYF.

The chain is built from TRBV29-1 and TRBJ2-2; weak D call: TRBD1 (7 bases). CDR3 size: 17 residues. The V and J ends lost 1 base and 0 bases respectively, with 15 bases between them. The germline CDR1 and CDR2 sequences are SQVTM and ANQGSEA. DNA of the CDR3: TGCAGCGTTGAAGGACAGGGAGGAGGTCCGAACACCGGGGAGCTGTTTTTT. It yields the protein CSVEGQGGGPNTGELFF.

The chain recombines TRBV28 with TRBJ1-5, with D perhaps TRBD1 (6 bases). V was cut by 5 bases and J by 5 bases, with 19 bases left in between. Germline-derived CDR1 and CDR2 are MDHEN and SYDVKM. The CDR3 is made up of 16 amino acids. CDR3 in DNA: TGTGCCAGCAGTCTCTCGACAGGAGATCGGTATCAGCCCCAGCATTTT. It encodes CASSLSTGDRYQPQHF.

CDR3 in DNA: TGTGCCAGCACCCTCGGGACAGGGGCAATTTTGCAGGGCTACACCTTC. Amino acid sequence: CASTLGTGAILQGYTF. V gene TRBV28 combines with J gene TRBJ1-2; 10 nucleotides match TRBD1. The CDR3 covers 16 residues. V dropped 7 bases and J dropped 8; count of bases not matched to a gene: 16. Germline loops: CDR1 MDHEN, CDR2 SYDVKM.

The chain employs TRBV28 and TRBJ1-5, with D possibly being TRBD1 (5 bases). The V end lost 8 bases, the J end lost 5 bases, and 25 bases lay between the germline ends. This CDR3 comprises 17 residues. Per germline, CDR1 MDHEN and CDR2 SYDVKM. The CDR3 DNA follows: TGTGCCAGCTCCACCTCGGGGACCGGGGTAGTTCATCAGCCCCAGCATTTT. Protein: CASSTSGTGVVHQPQHF. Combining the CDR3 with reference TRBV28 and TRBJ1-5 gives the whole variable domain DVKVTQSSRYLVKRTGEKVFLECVQDMDHENMFWYRQDPGLGLRLIYFSYDVKMKEKGDIPEGYSVSREKKERFSLILESASTNQTSMYLCASSTSGTGVVHQPQHFGDGTRLSIL.

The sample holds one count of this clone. The CDR3 bases are TGCGCCAGCAGCGCCGGGACAGCCCTCTCTGGGGCCAACGTCCTGACTTTC. Protein: CASSAGTALSGANVLTF. The chain uses TRBV5-1 and TRBJ2-6; TRBD1 aligns across 7 bases. Losses at the gene ends were 4 bases for V and 0 bases for J; bases not matched to a gene: 7. The CDR3 covers 17 residues. Germline V gene lookup returns CDR1 SGHRS and CDR2 YFSETQ.

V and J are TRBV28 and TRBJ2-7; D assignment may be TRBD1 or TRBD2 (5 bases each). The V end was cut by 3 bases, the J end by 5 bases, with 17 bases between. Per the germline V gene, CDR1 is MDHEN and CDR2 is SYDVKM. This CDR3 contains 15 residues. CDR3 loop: CASSLFQGAGDEQYF. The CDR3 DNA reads TGTGCCAGCAGTTTGTTTCAGGGAGCTGGGGACGAGCAGTACTTC.

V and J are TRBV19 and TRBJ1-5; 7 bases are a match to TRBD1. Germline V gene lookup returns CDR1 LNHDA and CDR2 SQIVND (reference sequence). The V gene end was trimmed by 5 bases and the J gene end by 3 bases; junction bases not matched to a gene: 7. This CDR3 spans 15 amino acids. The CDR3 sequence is CASSLQTGFNQPQHF. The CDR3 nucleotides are TGTGCCAGTAGTTTGCAGACAGGGTTCAATCAGCCCCAGCATTTT.

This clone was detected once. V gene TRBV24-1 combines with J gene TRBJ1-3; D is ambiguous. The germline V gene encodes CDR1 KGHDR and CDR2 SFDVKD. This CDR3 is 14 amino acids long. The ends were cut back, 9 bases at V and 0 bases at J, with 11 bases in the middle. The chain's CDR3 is CATSGPHSGNTIYF. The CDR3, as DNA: TGTGCCACCTCCGGGCCGCACTCTGGAAACACCATATATTTT.

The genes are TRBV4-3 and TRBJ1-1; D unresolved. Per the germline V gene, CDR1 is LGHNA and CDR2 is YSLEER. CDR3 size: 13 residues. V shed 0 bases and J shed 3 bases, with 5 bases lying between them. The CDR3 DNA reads TGCGCCAGCAGCCAAGAGCAAGACACTGAAGCTTTCTTT. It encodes CASSQEQDTEAFF.

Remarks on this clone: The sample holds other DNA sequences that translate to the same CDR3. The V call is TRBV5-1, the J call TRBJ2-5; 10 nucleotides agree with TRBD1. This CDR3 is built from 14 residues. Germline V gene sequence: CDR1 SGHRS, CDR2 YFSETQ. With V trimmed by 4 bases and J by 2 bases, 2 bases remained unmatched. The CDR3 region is CASSPGQGQETQYF. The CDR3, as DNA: TGCGCCAGCAGCCCGGGACAGGGGCAAGAGACCCAGTACTTC.

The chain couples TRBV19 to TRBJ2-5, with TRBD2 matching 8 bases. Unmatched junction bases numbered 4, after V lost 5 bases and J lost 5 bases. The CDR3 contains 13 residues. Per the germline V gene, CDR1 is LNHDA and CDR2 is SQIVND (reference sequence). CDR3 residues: CASSGGGGETQYF. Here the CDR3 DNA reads TGTGCCAGTAGTGGAGGCGGGGGGGAGACCCAGTACTTC.

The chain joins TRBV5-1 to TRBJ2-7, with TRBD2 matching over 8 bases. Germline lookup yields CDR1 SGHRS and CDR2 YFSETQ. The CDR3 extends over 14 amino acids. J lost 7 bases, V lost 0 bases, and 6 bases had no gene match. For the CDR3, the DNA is TGCGCCAGCAGCTTGGGAGCGGGAGATAGAGAGCAGTACTTC. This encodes CASSLGAGDREQYF.

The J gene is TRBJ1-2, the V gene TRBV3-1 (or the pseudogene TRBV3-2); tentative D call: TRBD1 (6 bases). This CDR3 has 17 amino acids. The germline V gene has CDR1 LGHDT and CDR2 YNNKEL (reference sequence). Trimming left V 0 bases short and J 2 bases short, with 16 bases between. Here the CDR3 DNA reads TGTGCCAGCAGCCAAGATTCCAGGACAGACCTAAACTATGGCTACACCTTC. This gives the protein CASSQDSRTDLNYGYTF.

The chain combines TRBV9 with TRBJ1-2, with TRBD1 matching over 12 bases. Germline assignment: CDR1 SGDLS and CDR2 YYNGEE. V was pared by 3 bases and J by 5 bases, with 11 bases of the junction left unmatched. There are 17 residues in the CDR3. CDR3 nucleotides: TGTGCCAGCAGCGGGCCTGGGACAGGGGGCGCCAGGTATGGCTACACCTTC. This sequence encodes CASSGPGTGGARYGYTF.

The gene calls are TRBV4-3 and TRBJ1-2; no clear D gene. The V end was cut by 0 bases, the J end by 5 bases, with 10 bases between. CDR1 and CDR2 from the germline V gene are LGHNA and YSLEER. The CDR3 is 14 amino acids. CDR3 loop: CASSQERVGYGYTF. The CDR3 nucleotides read TGCGCCAGCAGCCAAGAACGAGTCGGGTATGGCTACACCTTC.

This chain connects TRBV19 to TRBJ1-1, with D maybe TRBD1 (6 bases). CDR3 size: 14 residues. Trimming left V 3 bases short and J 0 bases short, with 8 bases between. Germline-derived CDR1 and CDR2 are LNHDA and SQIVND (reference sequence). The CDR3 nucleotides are TGTGCCAGTAGTATTGGACAGATGAACACTGAAGCTTTCTTT. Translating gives CASSIGQMNTEAFF. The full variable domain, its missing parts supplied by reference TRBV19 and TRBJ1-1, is DGGITQSPKYLFRKEGQNVTLSCEQNLNHDAMYWYRQDPGQGLRLIYYSQIVNDFQKGDIAEGYSVSREKKESFPLTVTSAQKNPTAFYLCASSIGQMNTEAFFGQGTRLTVV.

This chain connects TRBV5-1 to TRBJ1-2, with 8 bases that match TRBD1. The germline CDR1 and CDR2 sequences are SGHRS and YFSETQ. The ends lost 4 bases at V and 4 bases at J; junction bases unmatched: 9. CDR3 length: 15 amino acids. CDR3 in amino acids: CASSPSGTGAYGYTF. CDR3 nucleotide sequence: TGCGCCAGCAGCCCCTCCGGGACAGGAGCCTATGGCTACACCTTC.

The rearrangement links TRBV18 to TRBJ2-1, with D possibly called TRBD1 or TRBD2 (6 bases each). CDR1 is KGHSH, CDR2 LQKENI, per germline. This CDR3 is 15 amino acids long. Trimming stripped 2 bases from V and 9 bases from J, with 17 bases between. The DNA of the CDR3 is TGTGCCAGCTCACCAAACAGGGTTCACGGGGGTGAGCAGTTCTTC. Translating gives CASSPNRVHGGEQFF.

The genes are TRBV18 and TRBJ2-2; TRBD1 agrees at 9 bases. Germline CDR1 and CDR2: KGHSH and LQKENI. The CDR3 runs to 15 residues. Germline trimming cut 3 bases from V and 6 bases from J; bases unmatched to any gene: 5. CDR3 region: CASSPWTGEAGELFF. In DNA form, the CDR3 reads TGTGCCAGCTCACCCTGGACAGGGGAGGCCGGGGAGCTGTTTTTT.

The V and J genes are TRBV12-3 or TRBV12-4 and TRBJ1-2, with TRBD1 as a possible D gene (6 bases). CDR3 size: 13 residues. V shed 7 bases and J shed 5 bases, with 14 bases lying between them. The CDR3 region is CASNEQGIYGYTF. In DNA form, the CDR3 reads TGTGCCAGCAACGAACAGGGTATATATGGCTACACCTTC.

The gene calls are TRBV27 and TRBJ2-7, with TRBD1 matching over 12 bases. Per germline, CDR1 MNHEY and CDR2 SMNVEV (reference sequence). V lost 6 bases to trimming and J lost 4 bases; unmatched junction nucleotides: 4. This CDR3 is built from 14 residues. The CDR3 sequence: CASSPGQGAYEQYF. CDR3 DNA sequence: TGTGCCAGCAGCCCGGGACAGGGGGCTTACGAGCAGTACTTC.